This T cell receptor (beta chain) was captured in a study of response to subunit inactivated influenza vaccine (dated by TCRdb to the late 2010s). For context, the study as a whole: To follow how T cells responded to a trivalent subunit inactivated influenza vaccine, the researchers relied on deep quantitative profiling of the T cell receptor repertoire. The investigation overall reported the following: The authors proposed that each seasonal influenza vaccination may bring in only a limited number of new T cells.

CDR1 ENHRY and CDR2 SYGVKD are derived from the germline V gene. Spanning cysteine to phenylalanine, the CDR3 consists of 14 amino acids. Here the CDR3 DNA is all that survives: 42 bases in frame from base 1. V and J lose 4 bases and 1 base, and a span of 10 bases separates them. Only a few counts were recorded for this clonotype. The antigen this receptor binds is unknown. No base-level quality is on record; no much larger clone is a single base apart. Preparation of the library involved RT-PCR. Instrument on record: Illumina HiSeq 2500. Using fastp at Q25 and MiXCR, TCRdb reprocessed the public reads and kept productive beta chains. CDR3 protein sequences are deduplicated, and each keeps its most common genes and DNA. This sample has about 530,000 distinct CDR3 sequences in its table, and around 11% of those were observed once. Clones ranked in the top ten supply about 9.4% of the sample.

The clonotype comes from a man aged 50 or older who received an inactivated influenza vaccine. Donor details come from another sample of the same person, matched by shared clones. This specimen consisted of PBMCs from blood, obtained on the day of vaccination. This chain joins TRBV10-3 to TRBJ2-5, with TRBD1 perhaps the D gene, on 6 matching bases. The DNA reads TGTGCCATCAGTGCCGACAGGAGCCAAGAGACCCAGTACTTC. The resulting protein is CAISADRSQETQYF.